Listed here are 16 T cell receptor beta chains from one sample, sequenced in a study of T-cell reconstitution after alpha-beta-depleted transplantation in children. For TCRbeta, the library was prepared with unique molecular identifiers. A single record per CDR3 protein comes from TCRdb applying MiXCR to the PCR reads. The table shows 530,000 or so distinct CDR3 sequences, with roughly 30% occurring only once. Sequences were derived from PBMCs, sampled before TCRalphabeta/CD19-depleted stem cell transplant. The receptors were gathered from a boy younger than two with Wiskott-Aldrich syndrome, due to receive a stem cell transplant.

The chain recombines TRBV7-9 with TRBJ2-1; D possibly uses TRBD1 or TRBD2 (5 bases each). The V gene lost 6 bases and the J gene lost 8 bases, with 26 bases spanning the gap. The germline V gene has CDR1 SEHNR and CDR2 FQNEAQ (reference sequence). The CDR3 runs to 17 residues. CDR3 coding DNA: TGTGCCAGCAGACGCTTAGAGGGGATAAGACTTTCGGATGAGCAGTTCTTC. Its translation is CASRRLEGIRLSDEQFF.

The chain employs TRBV7-3 and TRBJ2-3, with D uncertain. V lost 0 bases and J lost 3, with 10 bases in between. This CDR3 comprises 15 residues. The V gene's germline CDR1 is SGHTA and CDR2 FQGTGA. The CDR3 coding sequence is TGTGCCAGCAGCTTAACCAGCCGGAAGACAGATACGCAGTATTTT. Its translation: CASSLTSRKTDTQYF.

The table lists this clonotype with a few counts. The chain combines TRBV5-1 with TRBJ1-2; no clear D. In germline, CDR1 is SGHRS, CDR2 YFSETQ. This CDR3 comprises 15 residues. Deletions cut 0 bases from V and 8 bases from J, with 17 bases between. CDR3 protein: CASSLVFGEVVGYTF. The CDR3 coding sequence is TGCGCCAGCAGCTTGGTTTTTGGGGAGGTCGTGGGCTACACCTTC.

This clonotype was recorded many times. In DNA, the CDR3 is TGCGCCAGCAGCTTGGGGGGGCCTAACTATGGCTACACCTTC. Residues: CASSLGGPNYGYTF. This chain uses TRBV5-1 with TRBJ1-2, with D perhaps TRBD1 (6 bases). The CDR3 contains 14 residues. V was clipped by 0 bases and J by 0 bases, with 6 bases between them. Germline CDR1 SGHRS, CDR2 YFSETQ.

This clonotype showed up just a few times. The V call is TRBV12-3 or TRBV12-4, the J call TRBJ2-1; tentative D call: TRBD2 (5 bases). The germline V and J ends were trimmed by 3 bases and 10 bases, with 10 bases remaining between them. The CDR3 length is 12 residues. CDR3 in DNA: TGTGCCAGCAGTTTCGGCGGGCGGGAGCAGTTCTTC. This gives the protein CASSFGGREQFF.

The sample holds a few counts of this clonotype. This chain links TRBV20-1 with TRBJ2-5, with D uncertain. Germline V lookup: CDR1 DFQATT, CDR2 SNEGSKA (reference sequence). Trimming took 3 bases from V and 0 from J, leaving 8 bases between them. The CDR3 loop spans 13 amino acids. CDR3 in amino acids: CSASTPYQETQYF. The CDR3 region has the DNA TGCAGTGCTAGTACACCGTACCAAGAGACCCAGTACTTC.

The gene calls are TRBV24-1 and TRBJ2-1, with TRBD2 matching 8 bases. Germline-derived CDR1 and CDR2 are KGHDR and SFDVKD. The CDR3 runs to 15 residues. V shed 4 bases and J 10 bases; nucleotides not matched to a gene: 11. The CDR3 reads CATSDLQAGVGEQFF. CDR3 DNA sequence: TGTGCCACCAGTGACCTTCAAGCGGGAGTCGGGGAGCAGTTCTTC.

This clonotype has more than one count but fewer than ten. J is TRBJ2-1 and V is TRBV27, with 8 bases matching TRBD2. Germline CDR1 is MNHEY and CDR2 is SMNVEV (reference sequence). V lost 3 bases, J lost 8 bases, and 12 bases stayed unmatched. This CDR3 is built from 16 residues. The CDR3 nucleotides are TGTGCCAGCAGTTTTTGGCTCGCGGGAGGTCGGGATGAGCAGTTCTTC. This sequence encodes CASSFWLAGGRDEQFF.

This clonotype was recorded a few times. This chain connects TRBV12-3 or TRBV12-4 to TRBJ2-2, with TRBD2 matching 7 bases. V trimming: 3 bases; J trimming: 1 base; junction bases outside the gene matches: 2. The CDR3 covers 15 residues. The CDR3 protein is CASSFTSENTGELFF. The DNA for the CDR3 is TGTGCCAGCAGTTTTACTAGCGAGAACACCGGGGAGCTGTTTTTT.

This clonotype was observed once. The rearrangement uses TRBV25-1 and TRBJ2-5, with 7 bases matching TRBD2. Germline V gene data show CDR1 as MGHDK and CDR2 as SYGVNS. Trimming at V came to 3 bases and at J to 2 bases, leaving 6 bases not matched to a gene. This CDR3 spans 15 amino acids. The CDR3 bases are TGTGCCAGCAGTGATTCTGCTAGCGGACAAGAGACCCAGTACTTC. Amino acid sequence: CASSDSASGQETQYF.

The CDR3 sequence: CSARDPGLAGPYEQYF. The CDR3 coding sequence is TGCAGTGCTAGAGATCCGGGACTAGCGGGCCCCTACGAGCAGTACTTC. This chain joins TRBV20-1 and TRBJ2-7, with TRBD2 matching 12 bases. The CDR3 is 16 amino acids. With V trimmed by 0 bases and J by 2 bases, 5 bases remained unmatched. Germline V gene sequence: CDR1 DFQATT, CDR2 SNEGSKA (reference sequence).

This clonotype has a handful of counts. V and J are TRBV5-1 and TRBJ1-6, with 8 nucleotides matching TRBD1. The CDR3 is 16 residues long. Germline values: CDR1 SGHRS, CDR2 YFSETQ. J was trimmed by 10 bases and V by 2 bases; bases with no gene match: 11. The CDR3 coding sequence is TGCGCCAGCAGCTTTGAACGACAGGGGATGACCTCACCCCTCCACTTT. It encodes CASSFERQGMTSPLHF.

This chain links TRBV28 with TRBJ2-7, with D possibly matching TRBD1 (5 bases). V lost 3 bases to trimming and J lost 12 bases, with 27 bases between them. The length of the CDR3 is 16 residues. Germline lookup yields CDR1 MDHEN and CDR2 SYDVKM. CDR3 sequence: CASSFSTADTTPRWYF. The CDR3 DNA follows: TGTGCCAGCAGTTTTAGCACGGCGGACACCACTCCCCGGTGGTACTTC. Supplemented by reference TRBV28 and TRBJ2-7, the full variable domain reads DVKVTQSSRYLVKRTGEKVFLECVQDMDHENMFWYRQDPGLGLRLIYFSYDVKMKEKGDIPEGYSVSREKKERFSLILESASTNQTSMYLCASSFSTADTTPRWYFGPGTRLTVT.

The chain employs TRBV20-1 and TRBJ2-1, with 7 positions matching TRBD2. CDR1 and CDR2 from the germline V gene are DFQATT and SNEGSKA (reference sequence). The CDR3 covers 17 residues. Trimming at V came to 3 bases and at J to 2 bases, leaving 13 bases not matched to a gene. CDR3 loop: CSARNYRAGQTYNEQFF. The DNA for the CDR3 is TGCAGTGCTAGGAACTACCGAGCGGGGCAGACCTACAATGAGCAGTTCTTC.

This clonotype was detected only a few times. This sequence joins TRBV10-3 and TRBJ2-5; D might be TRBD1 (6 bases). Germline assignment: CDR1 ENHRY and CDR2 SYGVKD. The CDR3 length is 16 residues. Trimming took off 4 bases at V and 5 bases at J, with 20 bases between the two ends. CDR3 loop: CAISGSDRPGRETQYF. The DNA of the CDR3 is TGTGCCATCAGTGGCTCAGACAGGCCCGGACGGGAGACCCAGTACTTC.

V gene TRBV5-1 combines with J gene TRBJ2-6, with D unclear. The CDR3 spans 16 residues. Looked up from germline, CDR1 is SGHRS and CDR2 is YFSETQ. V lost 0 bases and J lost 0, with 7 bases in between. CDR3 loop: CASSLVSGSGANVLTF. CDR3 coding DNA: TGCGCCAGCAGCTTGGTTTCAGGCTCTGGGGCCAACGTCCTGACTTTC. The variable domain in full, completed from reference TRBV5-1 and TRBJ2-6, reads KAGVTQTPRYLIKTRGQQVTLSCSPISGHRSVSWYQQTPGQGLQFLFEYFSETQRNKGNFPGRFSGRQFSNSRSEMNVSTLELGDSALYLCASSLVSGSGANVLTFGAGSRLTVL.